These 3 T cell receptor beta chains came from one sample sequenced in a study of T cells after posttransplantation cyclophosphamide. A marrow graft followed busulfan-fludarabine conditioning, with cyclophosphamide on days +3 and +4. The method was immunoSEQ multiplex PCR; TCRdb's version includes in-frame clones alone and lacks a portion of them. Of some 15,000 clones in the sample, roughly four fifths were seen once. The source was CD8+ T cells sorted from PBMCs, collected 1,900 to 2,000 days after a stem cell transplant with posttransplant cyclophosphamide. The receptors stem from a female patient between 40 and 55 years old who received an allogeneic stem cell transplant from a related donor, was CMV-positive, and had no GVHD. Some of the T cells may derive from the graft donor.

The V call is TRBV5-6, the J call TRBJ1-2; 7 positions match TRBD1. Germline trimming cut 5 bases from V and 1 base from J; bases unmatched to any gene: 8. The CDR3 length is 15 residues. Germline-derived CDR1 and CDR2 are SGHDT and YYEEEE. CDR3 bases: TGTGCCAGCAGGGTCGGACAGGACTATAACTATGGCTACACCTTC. This codes for CASRVGQDYNYGYTF.

The V and J genes are TRBV4-3 and TRBJ2-1; D perhaps matches TRBD2 (6 bases). Per germline, CDR1 LGHNA and CDR2 YSLEER. The germline V and J ends were trimmed by 0 bases and 4 bases, with 13 bases remaining between them. The CDR3 spans 16 residues. CDR3 protein: CASSQDGSGAYNEQFF. The CDR3 DNA sequence: TGCGCCAGCAGCCAAGATGGTAGCGGAGCTTACAATGAGCAGTTCTTC.

This clone was seen only once. The V gene is TRBV2, the J gene TRBJ2-7; 11 nucleotides agree with TRBD2. The junction had 9 bases not matched to a gene; V was cut back by 4 bases and J by 7 bases. This CDR3 has 15 amino acids. The germline V gene encodes CDR1 SNHLY and CDR2 FYNNEI. The CDR3 sequence: CASSAISGGAWEQYF. The CDR3 DNA follows: TGTGCCAGCAGTGCAATTAGCGGGGGGGCCTGGGAGCAGTACTTC.